This T cell receptor beta chain comes out of a study of blood T cell repertoires in COVID-19. Looking at the study overall: Samples of COVID-19 (acute and convalescent) were obtained from the United States, Italy and Spain. Sources were T cells, B-cell-depleted T cells, or PBMCs; the material itself was cDNA or gDNA.

Per the study methods: It was from reference gene primer amplification that nucleated cell counts were estimated. Profiling relied on immunoSEQ multiplex PCR, and the TCRdb table lists in-frame clones only, not all of them. The DNA gave D and trimming, while V, J and clone size come from that table. The repertoire includes fewer than 400,000 clones, 85% of them detected once, and approximately 3.6% sits in the top ten. This CDR3 comprises 17 residues. Germline V lookup: CDR1 LGHNT, CDR2 FRNRAP. V dropped 3 bases and J dropped 5 bases, with 22 bases sitting between them. This clone was recorded only once.

The chain is built from TRBV12-5 and TRBJ1-1; D unclear. Sequencing was done on a sample of peripheral blood. The receptor's source is a young woman with acute or convalescent COVID-19. CDR3 residues: CASGFSGKNSHETEAFF. In DNA form, the CDR3 reads TGTGCTAGTGGTTTTTCGGGTAAGAACTCACATGAGACTGAAGCTTTCTTT.